This T cell receptor beta chain originates from a study of CD8+CD57+ T cells in acquired aplastic anemia (dated by TCRdb to 2017 to 2018). Describing the broader study: DNA extracted from sorted CD4+ and CD8+ cells had a mean of around 3.3 ug, with a range of 0.2 to 27.4 ug. A CD8+CD57+ expansion meant a frequency higher than the mean frequency seen in healthy subjects. What the research found in general, with its limitations: Although twenty-nine CD8+ CDR3 sequences were shared by patients and controls, these sequences appeared highly expressed in patients and within the immunodominant clones of patients. No significant difference in CD8+ Simpson's diversity was found between patients and healthy controls (P=0.060).

In its sample, this clonotype was seen many times. No antigen is known for it. Base qualities are not at hand, and no much larger clone is one base apart. Profiling of TCR beta VDJ combinations and CDR3 sequences used genomic DNA as the template. TCR repertoire sequencing was run on an Illumina HiSeq 2000. On the authors' methods: Repertoire assessment relied on Simpson's diversity index, CDR3 size and DJ length profiles, and TRBV/TRBJ rearrangement plots. The immunodominant clone was defined as the most abundant DNA sequence in deep sequencing data. CDR3 amino acid sequences were checked for sharing between subjects and were compared against published repertoires and the VDJdb database. TCRdb cleaned the public reads at Q25 with fastp, built clones with MiXCR and kept in-frame beta chains. Every distinct CDR3 protein forms one entry, paired with its most common genes and DNA. The V and J calls and clone size come from TCRdb's table, not from the authors' own analysis. In this sample the table shows approximately 130,000 distinct CDR3 sequences, 40% of which occur a single time. The leading ten clones occupy over 2% of the sample.

Reading from cysteine to phenylalanine, the CDR3 counts 14 amino acids. Left in the record is the CDR3 DNA by itself, 42 bases read in frame from the first base. From a lookup of the germline V gene, CDR1 and CDR2 are SGDLS and YYNGEE. Trimming leaves V shorter by 0 bases and J shorter by 6 bases, with the junction holding 1 base beyond the gene matches. Patients chosen for sequencing had shown expansion of CD8+CD57+ cells by flow cytometry. All patients had severe acquired aplastic anemia diagnosed by International Study of Aplastic Anemia and Agranulocytosis and Camitta criteria. Patients had received no therapy at the time of blood sampling. In the study, sorted CD4+ and CD8+ blood T cells from patients with severe aplastic anemia and from healthy subjects underwent deep sequencing of TCR repertoires. Patients were enrolled in the USA under clinicaltrials.gov protocols 00001620, 01623167, 00001397, 00071045, 00081523 and 00961064. Ficoll-Paque density gradient centrifugation was used to isolate peripheral blood mononuclear cells. Before DNA extraction, CD4+ and CD8+ T cells were sorted with FACS or magnetic beads.

The source of this sequence is a human donor with aplastic anemia. Material: sorted CD4+, CD8+, or CD8+CD57+ T cells (not recorded which) from PBMCs. The chain is assembled from TRBV9 and TRBJ1-2; 11 bases in between match TRBD1. The CDR3 reads as follows: CASSVGGQGDGYTF. In nucleotides, the sequence is TGTGCCAGCAGCGTAGGGGGACAGGGGGATGGCTACACCTTC.